The following is a T cell receptor beta chain sequence with its context. These data originate in a study of blood T cell repertoires in COVID-19. Study-wide background: Italy, Spain and the United States were the sources of the convalescent and acute COVID-19 samples. The analysed material was cDNA or gDNA that came from T cells, B-cell-depleted T cells, or PBMCs.

Assay: immunoSEQ multiplex PCR; the TCRdb copy retains only in-frame clones and omits some. The repertoire holds about 250,000 clones, with 70% to 90% as singletons. The germline CDR1 and CDR2 sequences are LNHNV and YYDKDF (reference sequence). This CDR3 has 12 amino acids. The V end was cut by 1 base, the J end by 8 bases, with 8 bases between. The J gene is TRBJ1-2, the V gene TRBV15; D gene uncertain. This TCR came from a middle-aged man who had recovered from COVID-19. Sequencing was done on a sample of PBMCs or T cells enriched from blood (not recorded which). CDR3 nucleotide sequence: TGTGCCACCAGCAGAGGAGCCCTGGGCTACACCTTC. This encodes CATSRGALGYTF.